A single sample is the source of the 4 T cell receptor beta chains below, sequenced in a study of cytomegalovirus exposure and HLA in healthy donors. PCR used 60 Vbeta primers and 13 Jbeta primers. Sequenced by immunoSEQ multiplex PCR; TCRdb stores in-frame clones only, minus some. The table shows over 85,000 clones, with roughly four fifths occurring only once. The specimen was PBMCs. The receptor source for this set is a middle-aged man in good health and CMV-seropositive.

V is TRBV4-1 and J is TRBJ2-1, with D possibly matching TRBD2 (6 bases). Per the germline V gene, CDR1 is MGHRA and CDR2 is YSYEKL. Trimming removed 5 bases from V and 15 bases from J, with 20 bases in between. This CDR3 spans 13 amino acids. The CDR3 nucleotides are TGCGCCAGCAGCAGACCGACGGGGGAGTTTTTGTTCTTC. Translating it yields CASSRPTGEFLFF.

This chain connects TRBV7-5 to TRBJ1-1; the table calls TRBD1, which could not be checked here. TRBV7-5 is described as a pseudogene. This CDR3 is built from 15 residues. The CDR3 loop reads CVRSPWDRQNTEAFF. The CDR3 bases are TGTGTCAGGTCCCCCTGGGACAGGCAGAACACTGAAGCTTTCTTT.

The chain combines TRBV5-1 with TRBJ2-1; a weak D match, TRBD1 (6 bases). Germline V gene data show CDR1 as SGHRS and CDR2 as YFSETQ. Trimming left V 2 bases short and J 6 bases short, with 18 bases between. The CDR3 contains 16 residues. CDR3 nucleotides: TGCGCCAGCAGCTTAGGGGGAAGTTTAGTAGGCAATGAGCAGTTCTTC. Its protein is CASSLGGSLVGNEQFF.

This chain links TRBV28 with TRBJ1-5; 12 bases map to TRBD1. Unmatched junction bases numbered 5, after V lost 4 bases and J lost 4 bases. The V gene's germline CDR1 is MDHEN and CDR2 SYDVKM. CDR3 length: 16 residues. The CDR3 here is CASSSGQGARNQPQHF. CDR3 DNA: TGTGCCAGCAGTTCGGGACAGGGGGCAAGGAATCAGCCCCAGCATTTT.